Listed below are T cell receptor beta chains from one sample, sequenced in a study of cytomegalovirus exposure and HLA in healthy donors. Generated by immunoSEQ multiplex PCR, the TCRdb table keeps only in-frame clones and is missing some. There are 100,000 to 150,000 clones in the sample; less than 90% occur only once, and roughly 20% lies in the top ten. Sequenced input: PBMCs. Receptors originate from a man aged 18 to 35 in good health and CMV-seropositive. Both conserved end residues are part of each CDR3. The order of the fields is J gene, clone size, D gene, V gene, CDR3 length, CDR3 DNA, CDR3 protein. A D gene is named only where the DNA matches it firmly. The listing skips clone size in some rows; elsewhere it reads once, few, many or a size class.

>TRBJ1-6|.|.|TRBV11-2|15
TGTGCCAGCAGCCAAAGTGCAGGTCTCAATTCACCCCTCCACTTT
CASSQSAGLNSPLHF
>TRBJ2-7|.|TRBD1|TRBV7-9|15
TGTGCCAGCAGCTCGGACAGGCTGAATCCCTACGAGCAGTACTTC
CASSSDRLNPYEQYF
>TRBJ2-3|.|TRBD1|TRBV7-9|17
TGTGCCAGCCTTGCCCGGTTGGACAGGGTTCGCGCAGATACGCAGTATTTT
CASLARLDRVRADTQYF
>TRBJ2-7|.|TRBD2|TRBV9|15
TGTGCCAGCAGCGTAGGACTAGCGGGGACCTACGAGCAGTACTTC
CASSVGLAGTYEQYF
>TRBJ1-5|.|TRBD1|TRBV6-1|14
TGTGCCAGCAGTGCGACAGGGGGCTATCAGCCCCAGCATTTT
CASSATGGYQPQHF
>TRBJ1-5|.|TRBD1|TRBV6-8|16
TGTGCCAGCAGTTACTCGACAGGGGGCTTGAATCAGCCCCAGCATTTT
CASSYSTGGLNQPQHF
>TRBJ2-2|.|.|TRBV5-1|15
TGCGCCAGCAGCGCTCGGCAGGGCGACACCGGGGAGCTGTTTTTT
CASSARQGDTGELFF
>TRBJ1-1|once|.|TRBV30|11
TGTGCCTGGAGTCGAGGAACTGAAGCTTTCTTT
CAWSRGTEAFF
>TRBJ1-2|.|TRBD1|TRBV30|14
TGTGCCTGGAGTGGAAGACAGGGGCCCTATGGCTACACCTTC
CAWSGRQGPYGYTF
>TRBJ2-7|once|TRBD1|TRBV19|18
TGTGCCAGTAGTATTCTGCCCTTTACAGGACAGGGGCGGGACGAGCAGTACTTC
CASSILPFTGQGRDEQYF
>TRBJ1-1|.|.|TRBV11-2|12
TGTGCCAGCACCGAACAGGTTCCTGAAGCTTTCTTT
CASTEQVPEAFF
>TRBJ1-2|.|.|TRBV5-5|16
TGTGCCAGCAGCGATCGGCCTGGGGCGGGGATCTATGGCTACACCTTC
CASSDRPGAGIYGYTF
>TRBJ2-1|.|TRBD2|TRBV29-1|16
TGCAGCGTTCGGACTAGCGGGGGGGACTCCTACAATGAGCAGTTCTTC
CSVRTSGGDSYNEQFF
>TRBJ1-6|.|TRBD1|TRBV4-2|14
TGTGCCAGCAGCCATACAGGGGACGAGTCACCCCTCCACTTT
CASSHTGDESPLHF
>TRBJ2-1|.|.|TRBV5-4|15
TGTGCCAGCAGCTTAGCGTACGACCTCTACAATGAGCAGTTCTTC
CASSLAYDLYNEQFF
>TRBJ2-7|.|TRBD1|TRBV2|15
TGTGCCAGCAGTGTAGGGACAGGGGGCTCCTACGAGCAGTACTTC
CASSVGTGGSYEQYF
>TRBJ1-2|.|.|TRBV30|12
TGTGCCTGGACCGACAATAACTATGGCTACACCTTC
CAWTDNNYGYTF
>TRBJ2-7|.|TRBD2|TRBV10-3|14
TGTGCCATCAGTAGTATAGCGGGGGCCTACGAGCAGTACTTC
CAISSIAGAYEQYF
>TRBJ2-1|.|TRBD1|TRBV6-6|14
TGTGCCAGCAGGGGACAGGGGATCTACAATGAGCAGTTCTTC
CASRGQGIYNEQFF
>TRBJ2-7|.|TRBD2|TRBV10-3|15
TGTGCCATCAGTGAGTCAACCGGGGGGGATTACGAGCAGTACTTC
CAISESTGGDYEQYF
>TRBJ2-1|.|.|TRBV5-1|16
TGCGCCAGCAGCTCCCTGCTCGAGAGCTCCTACAATGAGCAGTTCTTC
CASSSLLESSYNEQFF
>TRBJ1-5|.|.|TRBV6-1|16
TGTGCCAGCAGTGAATGGTTCGGGAATAGCAATCAGCCCCAGCATTTT
CASSEWFGNSNQPQHF
>TRBJ2-3|.|TRBD1|TRBV9|17
TGTGCCAGCAGCGTAGCAGAAGGGGGCGCATTAGGAGATACGCAGTATTTT
CASSVAEGGALGDTQYF
>TRBJ2-2|.|.|TRBV10-3|16
TGTGCCATCAGTGAGTCTCCTATTACCCACACCGGGGAGCTGTTTTTT
CAISESPITHTGELFF
>TRBJ1-1|.|.|TRBV7-6|14
TGTGCCAGCAGCTACAGGAGTAGGGACACTGAAGCTTTCTTT
CASSYRSRDTEAFF
>TRBJ2-2|.|.|TRBV11-2|14
TGTGCCAGCAGCCGGACAGCGGACACCGGGGAGCTGTTTTTT
CASSRTADTGELFF
>TRBJ1-2|.|.|TRBV20-1|11
TGCAGCGTGGAGGAGCGGGGAGGCTACACCTTC
CSVEERGGYTF
>TRBJ1-2|.|TRBD1|TRBV15|14
TGTGCCACCAGCAGTACTATGGGACAGACTGACTACACCTTC
CATSSTMGQTDYTF
>TRBJ1-1|few|.|TRBV7-3|13
TGTGCCAGCAGTCGAACAGGGAATAGTGAAGCTTTCTTT
CASSRTGNSEAFF
>TRBJ1-1|.|.|TRBV6-5|11
TGTGCCAGCAGATTAGACAGAGAAGCTTTCTTT
CASRLDREAFF
>TRBJ2-5|.|.|TRBV5-1|16
TGCGCCAGCAGCTTGGAGAGGCCTAGCTTAGGGGAGACCCAGTACTTC
CASSLERPSLGETQYF
>TRBJ2-1|few|TRBD2|TRBV4-1|14
TGCGCCAGCAGGGAACTAGCGGGGTACAATGAGCAGTTCTTC
CASRELAGYNEQFF
>TRBJ2-7|.|.|TRBV28|16
TGTGCCAGCGGAGAACAGGGGGGGGCCTTCTCCTACGAGCAGTACTTC
CASGEQGGAFSYEQYF
>TRBJ1-1|.|.|TRBV10-3|14
TGTGCCAACAAAGGGGACTCGAGGAACACTGAAGCTTTCTTT
CANKGDSRNTEAFF
>TRBJ2-3|.|TRBD2|TRBV5-1|16
TGCGCCAGCAGCTTGGCCCTAGCGGGGGGCACAGATACGCAGTATTTT
CASSLALAGGTDTQYF
>TRBJ1-6|.|.|TRBV6-5|16
TGTGCCAGCAGTTTTGCGGGGACTGCCTATAATTCACCCCTCCACTTT
CASSFAGTAYNSPLHF
>TRBJ1-6|.|.|TRBV27|14
TGTGCCAGCAGTTTGGACAGCGTTGGGTCACCCCTCCACTTT
CASSLDSVGSPLHF
>TRBJ1-1|.|.|TRBV11-3|14
TGTGCCAGCAGCTTAGATGGGGGGGGCACTGAAGCTTTCTTT
CASSLDGGGTEAFF
>TRBJ1-2|.|.|TRBV5-4|13
TGTGCCAGCAAGGCCGCAGGGAGGTATGGCTACACCTTC
CASKAAGRYGYTF
>TRBJ2-2|.|TRBD2|TRBV10-2|16
TGCGCCGTACGACTAGCGGGGGGCTCGAGCACCGGGGAGCTGTTTTTT
CAVRLAGGSSTGELFF